This TCR beta chain was recorded in a study of PD-L1 blockade in urothelial cancer. At the level of the study: Prior chemotherapy regimens per patient numbered 0 to 3.

This clone was counted a single time. Specified time point: peripheral blood 6 weeks after treatment start. Locally advanced or metastatic urothelial carcinoma affected the patients. Measured with immunoSEQ multiplex PCR; TCRdb has only the in-frame clones, and not every one. The sample has around 110,000 clones, around 89% seen once. The germline V gene has CDR1 SGHDN and CDR2 FVKESK. V shed 8 bases, J shed 1 base, and the junction held 6 bases outside the gene matches. This CDR3 is built from 14 residues. This receptor was identified in a man in his 60s with urothelial cancer. The chain carries TRBV14 and TRBJ1-2, with TRBD1 matching over 8 bases. The source was PBMCs, collected around atezolizumab (anti-PD-L1) treatment. This CDR3 reads CASRRTGHNYGYTF. The DNA for the CDR3 is TGTGCCAGCCGGAGGACAGGGCATAACTATGGCTACACCTTC.